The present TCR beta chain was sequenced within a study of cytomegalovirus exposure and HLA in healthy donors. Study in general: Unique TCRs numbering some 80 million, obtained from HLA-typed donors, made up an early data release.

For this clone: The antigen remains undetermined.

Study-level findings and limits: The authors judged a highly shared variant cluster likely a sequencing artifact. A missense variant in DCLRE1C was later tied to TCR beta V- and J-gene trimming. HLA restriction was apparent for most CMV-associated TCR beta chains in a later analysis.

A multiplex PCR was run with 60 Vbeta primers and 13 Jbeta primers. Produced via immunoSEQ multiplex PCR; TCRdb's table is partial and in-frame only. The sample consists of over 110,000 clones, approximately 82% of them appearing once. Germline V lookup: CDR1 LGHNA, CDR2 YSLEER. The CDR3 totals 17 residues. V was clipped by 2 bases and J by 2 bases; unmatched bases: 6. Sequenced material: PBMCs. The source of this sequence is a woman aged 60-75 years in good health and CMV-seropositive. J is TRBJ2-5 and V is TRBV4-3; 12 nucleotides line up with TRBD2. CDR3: CASSQFSGTSGQETQYF. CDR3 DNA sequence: TGCGCCAGCAGCCAATTCTCCGGGACTAGCGGGCAAGAGACCCAGTACTTC.